This entry describes one T cell receptor (beta chain). This clone's antigen is unknown. Qualities for individual bases were not recorded, and no much larger clone is one base off. This was a case-control study nested in a cohort of healthcare workers in London, UK, who had nasopharyngeal swab PCR tests and blood samples taken every week. Healthcare workers were enrolled in the week of the UK lockdown, from 23 to 31 March 2020, and were followed every week for up to roughly 15 weeks. The entry originates in a study of early T cells in non-severe SARS-CoV-2 infection (dated by TCRdb to the early 2020s). Describing the broader study: Because TCR sequencing was done on bulk RNA from unsorted whole blood, the alpha and beta chains could not be paired. The full study reports these points: VDJdb matching was skewed toward anti-spike CD8 responses and likely underestimated virus-specific expansions, missing private and CD4 specificities.

The library was built by means of 5' RACE. Sequencing instrument: NextSeq 500. To correct for sequencing error and PCR bias, the TCR library protocol tagged individual cDNA molecules with unique molecular identifiers. Sequencing covered both TCR alpha and beta chains, and within each sample the abundances of alpha and beta sequences were tightly co-correlated. Processing in the source paper ran as follows. Decombinator V4 was used to perform V gene, J gene and CDR3 annotation of TCR sequences. Expanded TCRs were defined as changing significantly between any two time points under a Poisson model with p below 0.0001. TCR abundances were normalised to the total number of TCRs sequenced per sample and were expressed as counts per million. MAIT TCRs were defined by TRAV1-2 paired with TRAJ12, TRAJ20 or TRAJ33, and iNKT TCRs by TRAV10 paired with TRAJ18. VDJdb, accessed on 1 November 2021, was searched for TCRs annotated for CMV, EBV and SARS-CoV-2, and TCRs annotated for more than one antigen were excluded. TCRdb passed the public sequencing reads through fastp at Q25 and MiXCR, retaining productive beta sequences. Every CDR3 protein is listed once, alongside the most common genes and DNA of its rows. The V and J calls were not made by the authors but by TCRdb's processing. The sample table shows about 50,000 distinct CDR3 sequences, and roughly a tenth are seen once. In total, the top ten clones hold 5.5% to 7% of the sample.

The CDR3 sequence holds 14 residues, the cysteine and phenylalanine included. Only the CDR3 region is kept as DNA, spanning 42 bases read in frame from base 1. V drops 7 bases and J drops 6 bases, leaving 15 bases in between. According to the germline V gene, CDR1 reads WSHSY and CDR2 reads SAAADI. The sequenced sample consisted of whole blood. In this chain, TRBV10-2 is recombined with TRBJ1-4; TRBD1 might be the D gene, on 6 matching bases. The clonotype was recovered from an adult who was a healthcare worker with PCR-confirmed SARS-CoV-2 infection or an uninfected control (not recorded which). Here the CDR3 is given as CASKEGTTHEKLFF. The DNA is TGCGCCAGCAAGGAGGGGACAACCCATGAAAAACTGTTTTTT.